Below are 10 T cell receptor beta chains sequenced from a single sample in a study of T cells in Graves' hyperthyroidism and ophthalmopathy. Using RNA transcripts as the source, TCR beta CDR3 regions were amplified. Carried out on the TCR CDR3, a first-round RT-PCR used the HTBI primer set. One entry per CDR3 protein, called by TCRdb with MiXCR from the multiplex PCR reads. This sample has over 700,000 distinct CDR3 sequences, with around a sixth found just once. The specimen was blood. These receptors all stem from a woman between 45 and 60 years old with Graves' hyperthyroidism that later progressed to Graves' ophthalmopathy.

The table lists this clonotype with many counts. The chain is built from TRBV3-1 and TRBJ2-3; 7 nucleotides match TRBD2. CDR3 length: 16 amino acids. V was pared by 0 bases and J by 4 bases, with 7 bases of the junction left unmatched. CDR1 and CDR2 (germline): LGHDT, YNNKEL (reference sequence). CDR3 DNA: TGTGCCAGCAGCCAAGAGTGGGGGAGGGGCGCAGATACGCAGTATTTT. Its protein is CASSQEWGRGADTQYF.

The chain is built from TRBV5-6 and TRBJ2-2; 9 nucleotides align to TRBD1. Germline loops: CDR1 SGHDT, CDR2 YYEEEE. Germline trimming cut 4 bases from V and 5 bases from J; bases unmatched to any gene: 6. The CDR3 has 15 amino acids. CDR3 in DNA: TGTGCCAGCAGCGAACAGGGGGCAGGTACCGGGGAGCTGTTTTTT. Amino acid sequence: CASSEQGAGTGELFF.

This clonotype was recorded many times. V and J are TRBV30 and TRBJ2-5; TRBD1 aligns across 9 bases. CDR1 GTSNPN and CDR2 SVGIG come from the germline V gene (reference sequence). The CDR3 is 16 residues long. With 0 bases clipped from V and 0 bases from J, the junction kept 5 bases outside the gene matches. The CDR3: CAWSVPTGGYQETQYF. CDR3 sequence (DNA): TGTGCCTGGAGTGTACCGACAGGGGGGTACCAAGAGACCCAGTACTTC.

The chain combines TRBV3-1 with TRBJ1-2, with TRBD1 identical over 9 bases. Germline V CDR1 and CDR2: LGHDT, YNNKEL (reference sequence). The CDR3 consists of 18 residues. V lost 0 bases and J lost 2; bases outside the gene matches: 10. The CDR3 sequence: CASSQDIGGTGSNYGYTF. The CDR3 region has the DNA TGTGCCAGCAGCCAAGATATAGGCGGGACAGGGTCAAACTATGGCTACACCTTC.

The CDR3 DNA follows: TGTGCCAGCAGTGAAGCGGGACTCTTCTATGGCTACACCTTC. This translates into CASSEAGLFYGYTF. The chain joins TRBV25-1 to TRBJ1-2; perhaps TRBD1 as D (5 bases). V was pared by 2 bases and J by 4 bases, with 11 bases between. Looked up from germline, CDR1 is MGHDK and CDR2 is SYGVNS. This CDR3 comprises 14 residues.

This clonotype came up a few times. This chain connects TRBV20-1 to TRBJ1-4; 7 nucleotides agree with TRBD1. J lost 6 bases, V lost 0 bases, and 7 bases had no gene match. Looked up from germline, CDR1 is DFQATT and CDR2 is SNEGSKA (reference sequence). The CDR3 extends over 15 amino acids. CDR3 residues: CSARDAGTAYEKLFF. The CDR3 DNA follows: TGCAGTGCTAGAGACGCCGGGACAGCCTATGAAAAACTGTTTTTT.

This clonotype was observed at least ten times. This rearrangement joins TRBV6-1 to TRBJ2-1; D ambiguous. The germline CDR1 and CDR2 sequences are MNHNS and SASEGT. This CDR3 has 14 residues. Trimming took 2 bases from V and 2 from J, leaving 7 bases between them. CDR3 nucleotide sequence: TGTGCCAGCAGTGAACTTTGGACCTACAATGAGCAGTTCTTC. Translated: CASSELWTYNEQFF.

Ten or more counts support this clonotype. The chain recombines TRBV2 with TRBJ1-6, with D uncertain. In germline, CDR1 is SNHLY, CDR2 FYNNEI. Trimming left V 4 bases short and J 5 bases short, with 9 bases between. CDR3 size: 14 residues. CDR3 DNA: TGTGCCAGCAGTGGAGTCGGAAATAATTCACCCCTCCACTTT. This sequence encodes CASSGVGNNSPLHF.

This clonotype occurred many times. This rearrangement joins TRBV3-1 to TRBJ2-3, with TRBD1 matching over 12 bases. CDR3 length: 14 residues. The V and J ends lost 10 bases and 4 bases, in that order; junction bases with no gene match: 6. Germline loops: CDR1 LGHDT, CDR2 YNNKEL (reference sequence). CDR3 coding DNA: TGTGCCACCCCGGGACAGGGGGCCCCAGATACGCAGTATTTT. It specifies CATPGQGAPDTQYF.

This chain connects TRBV24-1 to TRBJ1-1; weak D call: TRBD1 (6 bases). Per germline, CDR1 KGHDR and CDR2 SFDVKD. This CDR3 contains 13 residues. The germline V and J ends were trimmed by 10 bases and 0 bases, with 11 bases remaining between them. The CDR3 region is CATQQGMNTEAFF. CDR3 nucleotide sequence: TGTGCCACTCAGCAGGGGATGAACACTGAAGCTTTCTTT.